This T cell receptor (beta chain) was captured by sequencing in a study of vaccination and CD4 T cells after COVID-19. As concerns this clonotype: Its antigen is still unknown.

Study findings and constraints: Early post-infection timepoints were missing, and relatively few convalescent patients were studied.

V lost 8 bases to trimming and J lost 0 bases, with 10 bases between them. This CDR3 has 13 amino acids. Germline V gives CDR1 MNHNS, CDR2 SASEGT. Once obtained from cultured CD4+ T cells, the DNA was sequenced using the Oncomine TCR Beta short-read assay. After culture, CD4+ T cells served as the source for genomic DNA extraction. TCRdb re-derived calls from the PCR reads in MiXCR, one entry per CDR3 protein. The sample lists about 25,000 distinct CDR3 sequences; 49% were seen once. Treatment here: roughly 11-day PBMC culture with coronavirus spike peptide pools or control peptides (ViraFEST assay). The origin of this receptor is a human donor who had recovered from COVID-19. V is TRBV6-1 and J is TRBJ1-1; D gene ambiguous. Material for sequencing was CD4+ T cells from blood, cultured in vitro. The CDR3 DNA is TGTGCCAGCTCCTCCCCACTGAACACTGAAGCTTTCTTT. As protein: CASSSPLNTEAFF.